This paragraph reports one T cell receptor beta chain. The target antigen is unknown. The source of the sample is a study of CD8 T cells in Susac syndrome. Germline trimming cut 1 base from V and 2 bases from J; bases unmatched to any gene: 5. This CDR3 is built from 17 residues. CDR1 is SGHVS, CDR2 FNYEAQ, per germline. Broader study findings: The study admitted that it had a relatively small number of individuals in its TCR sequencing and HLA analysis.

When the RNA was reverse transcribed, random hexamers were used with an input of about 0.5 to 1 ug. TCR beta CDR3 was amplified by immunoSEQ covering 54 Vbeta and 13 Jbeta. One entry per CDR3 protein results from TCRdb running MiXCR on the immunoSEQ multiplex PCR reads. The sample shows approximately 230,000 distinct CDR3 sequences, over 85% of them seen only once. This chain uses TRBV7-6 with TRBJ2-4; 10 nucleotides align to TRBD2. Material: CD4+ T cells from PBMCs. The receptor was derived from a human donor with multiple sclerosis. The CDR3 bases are TGTGCCAGCAGCTTAGGGTCTAGCGGGAGTCCCAAAAACATTCAGTACTTC. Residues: CASSLGSSGSPKNIQYF.